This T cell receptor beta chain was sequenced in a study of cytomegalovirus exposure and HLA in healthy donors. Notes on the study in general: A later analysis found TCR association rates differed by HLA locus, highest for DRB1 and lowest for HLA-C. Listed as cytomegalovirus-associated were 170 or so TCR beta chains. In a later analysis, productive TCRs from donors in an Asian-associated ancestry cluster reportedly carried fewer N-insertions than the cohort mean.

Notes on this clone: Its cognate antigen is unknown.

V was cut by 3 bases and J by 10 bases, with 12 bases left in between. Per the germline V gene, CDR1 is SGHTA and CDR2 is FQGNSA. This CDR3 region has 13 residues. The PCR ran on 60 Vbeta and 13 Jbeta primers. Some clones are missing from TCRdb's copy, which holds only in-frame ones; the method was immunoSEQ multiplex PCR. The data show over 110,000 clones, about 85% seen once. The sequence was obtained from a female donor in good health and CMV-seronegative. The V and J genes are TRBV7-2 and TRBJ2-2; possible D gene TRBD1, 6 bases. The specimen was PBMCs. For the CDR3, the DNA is TGTGCCAGCAGCTTTCGAAAGGGGGTGGAGCTGTTTTTT. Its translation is CASSFRKGVELFF.